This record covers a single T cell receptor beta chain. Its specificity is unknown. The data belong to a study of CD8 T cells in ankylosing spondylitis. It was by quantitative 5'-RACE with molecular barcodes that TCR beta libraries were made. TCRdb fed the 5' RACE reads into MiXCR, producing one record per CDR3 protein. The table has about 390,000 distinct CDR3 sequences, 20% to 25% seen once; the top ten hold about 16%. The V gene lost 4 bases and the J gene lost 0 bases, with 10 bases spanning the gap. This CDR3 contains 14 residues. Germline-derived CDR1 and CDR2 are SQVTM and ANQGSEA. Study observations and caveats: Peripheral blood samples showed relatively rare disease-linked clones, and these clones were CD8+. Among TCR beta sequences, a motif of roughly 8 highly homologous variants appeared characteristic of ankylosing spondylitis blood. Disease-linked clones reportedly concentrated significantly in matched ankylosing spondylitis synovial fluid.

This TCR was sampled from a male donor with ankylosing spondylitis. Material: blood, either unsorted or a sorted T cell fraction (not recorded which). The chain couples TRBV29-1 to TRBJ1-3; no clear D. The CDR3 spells CSVVIQPSGNTIYF. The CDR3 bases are TGCAGCGTTGTAATACAGCCCTCTGGAAACACCATATATTTT.